This entry features one TCR beta chain sequence. Its specificity is not known. Deletions cut 7 bases from V and 0 bases from J, with 10 bases between. CDR1 is MDHEN and CDR2 is SYDVKM in the germline V gene. This CDR3 contains 14 residues. Produced via immunoSEQ multiplex PCR; TCRdb's table is partial and in-frame only. The sample carries 65,000 to 75,000 clones, 82% recorded once. This specimen belongs to a study of T cell responses to AZD1222 COVID-19 vaccine. General study results and limits: No repertoire was sampled before or during the peak T cell response, only after it. Distributed over spike, vaccine-associated CD4 TCRs predominated at 160-218 and 743-854. Close to half of spike-specific TCRs reportedly recognize unmutated variant regions.

This chain connects TRBV28 to TRBJ1-5; D call uncertain. The TCR comes from an adult in good health. Sample: peripheral blood, taken on day 0 of AZD1222 vaccination. CDR3 amino acids: CASTGINSNQPQHF. CDR3 bases: TGTGCCAGCACGGGGATTAATAGCAATCAGCCCCAGCATTTT.